This entry lists 11 T cell receptor beta chains sequenced from one sample in a study of Ad26.COV2.S vaccination and SARS-CoV-2 variants. TCRdb's copy holds only in-frame clones and misses some; the assay was immunoSEQ multiplex PCR. The sample lists 300,000 to 400,000 clones, 86% occurring once. The sample's treatment: around 19 received Ad26.COV2.S at low or high dose, single or two shots; a few received placebo; per-sample allocation not given. Day 63 after the first vaccine or placebo injection was the time point for sampling. The material was peripheral blood, obtained in a trial of Ad26.COV2.S vaccine versus placebo. Receptors were obtained from a person between 18 and 60 years old who received the Ad26.COV2.S COVID-19 vaccine or a placebo.

The V gene is TRBV28, the J gene TRBJ1-2; D unclear. The CDR3 contains 11 residues. Trimming pared 4 bases from V and 4 bases from J, leaving 4 bases between. Germline V gene data show CDR1 as MDHEN and CDR2 as SYDVKM. CDR3 in DNA: TGTGCCAGCAGTTCCCCCTATGGCTACACCTTC. It translates to CASSSPYGYTF.

This chain connects TRBV6-5 to TRBJ1-1, with a weak D call TRBD1 (5 bases). The CDR3 sequence is 12 residues long. Germline V gene data show CDR1 as MNHEY and CDR2 as SVGAGI. V lost 11 bases, J lost 1 base, and 11 bases lay in between. The CDR3 sequence is CAGRGSNTEAFF. The CDR3 region has the DNA TGTGCCGGACGGGGGTCGAACACTGAAGCTTTCTTT.

This clone has a handful of counts. V and J are TRBV4-1 and TRBJ1-1, with a possible D match to TRBD1 (6 bases). CDR1 is MGHRA and CDR2 is YSYEKL in the germline V gene. V lost 4 bases and J 4 bases, leaving 19 bases between the germline ends. The CDR3 runs 16 residues. The CDR3 loop is CASSPSIVRGPTEAFF. The CDR3 DNA reads TGCGCCAGCAGCCCGTCAATAGTTCGGGGGCCCACTGAAGCTTTCTTT.

The rearrangement joins TRBV2 to TRBJ2-3; D is undetermined. This CDR3 contains 12 residues. Trimming cost V 6 bases and J 5 bases, with 9 bases left between them. The V gene's germline CDR1 is SNHLY and CDR2 FYNNEI. CDR3 region: CASRATLDTQYF. CDR3 nucleotide sequence: TGTGCCAGCAGGGCGACTCTAGATACGCAGTATTTT.

This clone was counted only a few times. V and J are TRBV4-3 and TRBJ1-3; D is unresolved. V was shortened by 0 bases and J by 5 bases, with 8 bases between the two germline ends. The CDR3 consists of 14 residues. Germline V gene lookup returns CDR1 LGHNA and CDR2 YSLEER. CDR3 coding DNA: TGCGCCAGCAGCCAAGAACCACGCCGAAACACCATATATTTT. Translation: CASSQEPRRNTIYF.

This sequence joins TRBV11-3 and TRBJ2-1; D ambiguous. CDR3 length: 13 amino acids. From germline, CDR1 is SGHNT and CDR2 YENEEA. Trimming shortened V by 1 base and J by 8 bases, and 9 bases separated the two germline ends. The chain's CDR3 is CASSLGRQHEQFF. CDR3 bases: TGTGCCAGCAGCTTAGGGCGCCAGCATGAGCAGTTCTTC.

The chain recombines TRBV28 with TRBJ2-2, with TRBD1 matching over 7 bases. Per the germline V gene, CDR1 is MDHEN and CDR2 is SYDVKM. The V segment lost 5 bases and the J segment 1 base; nucleotides outside the gene matches: 1. The CDR3 runs 14 residues. CDR3 in amino acids: CASSRDRNTGELFF. Here the CDR3 DNA reads TGTGCCAGCAGTCGGGACAGGAACACCGGGGAGCTGTTTTTT.

The chain recombines TRBV24-1 with TRBJ2-1, with 7 bases identical to TRBD1. The CDR3 has 13 amino acids. V lost 3 bases and J lost 10; bases outside the gene matches: 5. The germline V gene encodes CDR1 KGHDR and CDR2 SFDVKD. The CDR3 loop is CATSDPADREQFF. CDR3 nucleotides: TGTGCCACCAGTGATCCCGCGGACAGGGAGCAGTTCTTC.

The V call is TRBV4-1, the J call TRBJ2-1; no reliable D call. In germline, CDR1 is MGHRA, CDR2 YSYEKL. V lost 1 base and J lost 10, with 8 bases in between. The CDR3 is 12 amino acids. The CDR3 spells CASSQGGREQFF. For the CDR3, the DNA is TGCGCCAGCAGCCAAGGAGGTCGGGAGCAGTTCTTC.

This clone was counted between two and nine times. The chain links TRBV5-1 to TRBJ1-1; D is unresolved. Germline V gene sequence: CDR1 SGHRS, CDR2 YFSETQ. Trimming stripped 1 base from V and 2 bases from J, with 6 bases between. This CDR3 is 13 amino acids long. CDR3 in amino acids: CASSLTVNTEAFF. CDR3 DNA: TGCGCCAGCAGCTTGACCGTAAACACTGAAGCTTTCTTT.

The chain has TRBV5-4 and TRBJ2-6; D is undetermined. The CDR3 has 16 amino acids. V shed 0 bases and J shed 0 bases, with 7 bases lying between them. Germline CDR1 is SGHNT and CDR2 is YYREEE (reference sequence). The DNA for the CDR3 is TGTGCCAGCAGCTTGGACCGGAGCTCTGGGGCCAACGTCCTGACTTTC. This gives the protein CASSLDRSSGANVLTF.